This note documents a single T cell receptor beta chain sequence. Its target is not known. The data were taken from a study of Ad26.COV2.S vaccination and SARS-CoV-2 variants. This sample's treatment: some 19 received Ad26.COV2.S at low or high dose, single or two shots; roughly five received placebo; per-sample allocation not given. Repertoires come from day 63 after the first vaccine or placebo injection. The protocol was immunoSEQ multiplex PCR, while the TCRdb copy is restricted to in-frame clones and leaves out a portion. Here the sample spans about 350,000 clones, 80% to 90% being singletons. CDR1 is SGHRS and CDR2 is YFSETQ in the germline V gene. The CDR3 sequence is 14 residues long. J was trimmed by 4 bases and V by 4 bases; bases with no gene match: 4. General study points: There was a possibility that the TCR breadth and depth analyses underestimated total T cell responses. Participants in the vaccine arm had higher spike-specific TCR breadth; placebo recipients had lower.

Material: peripheral blood, obtained in a trial of Ad26.COV2.S vaccine versus placebo. V usage is TRBV5-1 and J usage is TRBJ1-2; TRBD1 agrees at 10 bases. This clonotype was sampled from a person aged 18-65 years who received the Ad26.COV2.S COVID-19 vaccine or a placebo. Here the CDR3 DNA reads TGCGCCAGCAGCAACGGACAGGGGGGCTATGGCTACACCTTC. This encodes CASSNGQGGYGYTF.